This T cell receptor (beta chain) was identified in a study of control samples from healthy donors and cancer patients. This CDR3 is built from 16 residues. J gave up 2 bases and V 3 bases, and 6 bases lay outside the gene matches. CDR1 is LNHDA and CDR2 is SQIVND in the germline V gene (reference sequence). TCRdb's copy holds only in-frame clones and misses some; the assay was immunoSEQ multiplex PCR. The repertoire consists of tens of thousands of clones, with about 88% occurring once and the leading ten covering around an eighth. The clonotype originates from a woman between 70 and 85 years old in good health. Sequenced: blood. V and J are TRBV19 and TRBJ2-5; 10 bases are shared with TRBD1. The DNA of the CDR3 is TGTGCCAGTAGTATCTCCGGGACAGGGGATCAAGAGACCCAGTACTTC. Amino acid sequence: CASSISGTGDQETQYF.